The sequence of this T cell receptor beta chain was determined in a study of preoperative IRX-2 immunotherapy in early breast cancer. TCRdb's copy holds only in-frame clones and misses some; the assay was immunoSEQ multiplex PCR. Among about 3,500 clones, around 80% were seen once, and the ten largest hold 5.8%. Treatment of the sample: preoperative locoregional IRX-2 cytokine immunotherapy. Patients received preoperative, locoregional IRX-2 cytokine immunotherapy in a phase Ib study. The clonotype was recovered from a human donor with breast cancer. The sequencing here drew on tumor tissue, taken before IRX-2 immunotherapy.

CDR3 DNA sequence: TGTGCCAGCAGTTTCGGAGGTGGCAGACTGAAAGCTTTCTTT. Translation gives CASSFGGGRLKAFF. The rearrangement links TRBV28 to TRBJ1-1; no clear D. Germline CDR1 and CDR2: MDHEN and SYDVKM. The CDR3 has 14 amino acids. Trimming removed 3 bases from V and 9 bases from J, with 17 bases in between.